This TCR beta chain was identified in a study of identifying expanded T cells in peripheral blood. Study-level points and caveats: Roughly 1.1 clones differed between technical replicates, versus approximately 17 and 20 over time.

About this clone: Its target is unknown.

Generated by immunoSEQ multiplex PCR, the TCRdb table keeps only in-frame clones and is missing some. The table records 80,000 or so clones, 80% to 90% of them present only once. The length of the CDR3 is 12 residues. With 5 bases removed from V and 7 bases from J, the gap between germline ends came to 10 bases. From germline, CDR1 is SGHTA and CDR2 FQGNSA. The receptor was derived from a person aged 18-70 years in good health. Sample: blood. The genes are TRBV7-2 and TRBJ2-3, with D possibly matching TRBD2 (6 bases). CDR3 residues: CASSTRGNTQYF. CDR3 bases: TGTGCCAGCAGCACCCGGGGGAATACGCAGTATTTT.